This T cell receptor beta chain originates from a study of cytomegalovirus exposure and HLA in healthy donors. The germline gives CDR1 MNHEY, CDR2 SMNVEV (reference sequence). There are 18 residues in the CDR3. With 3 bases clipped from V and 5 bases from J, the junction kept 12 bases outside the gene matches. Amplification used 60 Vbeta primers and 13 Jbeta primers. Profiling relied on immunoSEQ multiplex PCR, and the TCRdb table lists in-frame clones only, not all of them. The sample has around 150,000 clones; approximately 80% are singletons. The chain combines TRBV27 with TRBJ2-3; 12 bases map to TRBD2. The TCR originated in a young man in good health and CMV-seropositive. Specimen: PBMCs. CDR3 nucleotide sequence: TGTGCCAGCAGTTTCAAGCCCCCCTCTAGCGGGGGGGAAGATACGCAGTATTTT. Protein sequence: CASSFKPPSSGGEDTQYF.